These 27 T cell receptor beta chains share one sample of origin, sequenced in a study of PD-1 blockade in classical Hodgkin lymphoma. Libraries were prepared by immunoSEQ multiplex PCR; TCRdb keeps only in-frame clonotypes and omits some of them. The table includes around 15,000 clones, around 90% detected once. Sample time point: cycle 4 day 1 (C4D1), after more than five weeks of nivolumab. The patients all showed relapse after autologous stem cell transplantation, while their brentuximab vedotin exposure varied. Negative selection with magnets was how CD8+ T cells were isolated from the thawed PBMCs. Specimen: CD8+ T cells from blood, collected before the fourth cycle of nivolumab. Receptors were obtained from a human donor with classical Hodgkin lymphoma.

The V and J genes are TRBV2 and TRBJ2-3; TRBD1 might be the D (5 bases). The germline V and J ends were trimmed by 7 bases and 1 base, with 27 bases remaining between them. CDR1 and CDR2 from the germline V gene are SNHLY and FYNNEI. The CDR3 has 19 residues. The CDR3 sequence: CASNALRGKTEPGTDTQYF. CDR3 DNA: TGTGCCAGCAACGCTCTGCGTGGTAAGACAGAGCCTGGCACAGATACGCAGTATTTT.

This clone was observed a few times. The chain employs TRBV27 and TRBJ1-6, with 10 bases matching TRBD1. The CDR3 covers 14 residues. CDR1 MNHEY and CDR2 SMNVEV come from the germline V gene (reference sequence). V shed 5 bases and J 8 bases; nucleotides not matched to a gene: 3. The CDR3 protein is CASSVTGGDSPLHF. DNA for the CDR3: TGTGCCAGCAGTGTGACAGGGGGCGATTCACCCCTCCACTTT.

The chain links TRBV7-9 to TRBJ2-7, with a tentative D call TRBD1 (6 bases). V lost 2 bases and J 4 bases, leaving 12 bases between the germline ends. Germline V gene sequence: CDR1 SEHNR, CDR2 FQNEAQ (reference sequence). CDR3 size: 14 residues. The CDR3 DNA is TGTGCCAGCAGCTTAACCGGGACATCTTACGAGCAGTACTTC. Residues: CASSLTGTSYEQYF.

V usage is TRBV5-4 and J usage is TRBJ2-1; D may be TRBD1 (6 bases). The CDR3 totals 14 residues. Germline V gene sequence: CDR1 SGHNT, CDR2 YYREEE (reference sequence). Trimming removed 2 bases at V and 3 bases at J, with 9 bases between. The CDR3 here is CASSFRGGYNEQFF. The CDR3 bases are TGTGCCAGCAGCTTCAGAGGGGGCTACAATGAGCAGTTCTTC.

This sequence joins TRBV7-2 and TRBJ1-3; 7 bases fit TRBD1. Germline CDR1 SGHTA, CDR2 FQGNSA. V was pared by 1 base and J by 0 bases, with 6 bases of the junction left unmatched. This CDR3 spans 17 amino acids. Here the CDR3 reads CASSLEGAMSSGNTIYF. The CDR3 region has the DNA TGTGCCAGCAGCTTAGAGGGGGCCATGAGCTCTGGAAACACCATATATTTT.

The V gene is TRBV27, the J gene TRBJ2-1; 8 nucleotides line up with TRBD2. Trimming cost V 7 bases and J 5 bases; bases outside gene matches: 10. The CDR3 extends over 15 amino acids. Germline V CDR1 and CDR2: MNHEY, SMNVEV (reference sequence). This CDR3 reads CASTMGVAGNNEQFF. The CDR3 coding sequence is TGTGCCAGCACCATGGGAGTAGCGGGAAACAATGAGCAGTTCTTC.

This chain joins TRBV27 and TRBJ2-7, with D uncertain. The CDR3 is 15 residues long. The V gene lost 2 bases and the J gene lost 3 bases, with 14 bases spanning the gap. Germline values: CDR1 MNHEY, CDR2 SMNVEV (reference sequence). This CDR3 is CASSLHNGQFYEQYF. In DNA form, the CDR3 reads TGTGCCAGCAGTTTACACAACGGGCAGTTCTACGAGCAGTACTTC.

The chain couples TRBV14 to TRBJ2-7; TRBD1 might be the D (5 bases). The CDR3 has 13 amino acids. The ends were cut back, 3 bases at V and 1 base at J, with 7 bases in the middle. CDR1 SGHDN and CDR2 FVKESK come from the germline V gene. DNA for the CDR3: TGTGCCAGCAGCCAGACAGTTTCCTACGAGCAGTACTTC. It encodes CASSQTVSYEQYF.

CDR3 sequence reads: CASTEGAGASYEQYF. The CDR3 bases are TGTGCCAGCACCGAAGGAGCGGGGGCCTCCTACGAGCAGTACTTC. The V and J genes are TRBV6-5 and TRBJ2-7, with 8 bases that match TRBD2. V shed 7 bases and J 0 bases; nucleotides not matched to a gene: 8. This CDR3 spans 15 amino acids. The germline V gene has CDR1 MNHEY and CDR2 SVGAGI.

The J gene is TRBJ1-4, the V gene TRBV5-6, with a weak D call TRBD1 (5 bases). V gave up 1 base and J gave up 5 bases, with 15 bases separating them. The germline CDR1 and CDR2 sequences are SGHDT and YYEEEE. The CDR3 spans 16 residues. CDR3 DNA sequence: TGTGCCAGCAGCTTGCAGGGTTACGATGGAAATGAAAAACTGTTTTTT. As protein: CASSLQGYDGNEKLFF. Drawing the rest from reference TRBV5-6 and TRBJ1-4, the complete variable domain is DAGVTQSPTHLIKTRGQQVTLRCSPKSGHDTVSWYQQALGQGPQFIFQYYEEEERQRGNFPDRFSGHQFPNYSSELNVNALLLGDSALYLCASSLQGYDGNEKLFFGSGTQLSVL.

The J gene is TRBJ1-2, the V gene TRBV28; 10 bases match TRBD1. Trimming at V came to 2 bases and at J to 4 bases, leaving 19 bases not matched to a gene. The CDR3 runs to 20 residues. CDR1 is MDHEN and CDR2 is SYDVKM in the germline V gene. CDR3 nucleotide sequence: TGTGCCAGCAGTTTACTTTTCCCTAAAACGACAGGGGGCGATCGCTATGGCTACACCTTC. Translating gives CASSLLFPKTTGGDRYGYTF.

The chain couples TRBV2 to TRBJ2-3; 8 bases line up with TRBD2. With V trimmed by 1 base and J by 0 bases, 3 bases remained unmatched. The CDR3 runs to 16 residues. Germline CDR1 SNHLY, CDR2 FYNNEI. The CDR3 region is CASSEVASGSTDTQYF. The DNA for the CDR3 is TGTGCCAGCAGTGAAGTCGCTAGCGGGAGCACAGATACGCAGTATTTT.

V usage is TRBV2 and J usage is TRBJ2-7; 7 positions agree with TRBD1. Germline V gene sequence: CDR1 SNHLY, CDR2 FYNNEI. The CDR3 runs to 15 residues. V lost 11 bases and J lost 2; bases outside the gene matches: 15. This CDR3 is CAGNERDSGTYEQYF. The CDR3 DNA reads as TGTGCCGGAAATGAACGGGACAGTGGGACCTACGAGCAGTACTTC.

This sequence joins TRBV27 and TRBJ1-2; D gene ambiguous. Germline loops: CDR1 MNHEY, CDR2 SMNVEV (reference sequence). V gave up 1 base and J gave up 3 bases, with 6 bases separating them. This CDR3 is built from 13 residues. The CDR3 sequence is CASSLYAHYGYTF. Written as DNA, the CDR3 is TGTGCCAGCAGTTTATACGCCCACTATGGCTACACCTTC.

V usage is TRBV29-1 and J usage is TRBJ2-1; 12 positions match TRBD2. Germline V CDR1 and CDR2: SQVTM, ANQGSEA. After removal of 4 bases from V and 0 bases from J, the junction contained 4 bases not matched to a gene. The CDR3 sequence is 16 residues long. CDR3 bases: TGCAGCGTTGGGGGACTAGCGGGTAGCTCCTACAATGAGCAGTTCTTC. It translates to CSVGGLAGSSYNEQFF.

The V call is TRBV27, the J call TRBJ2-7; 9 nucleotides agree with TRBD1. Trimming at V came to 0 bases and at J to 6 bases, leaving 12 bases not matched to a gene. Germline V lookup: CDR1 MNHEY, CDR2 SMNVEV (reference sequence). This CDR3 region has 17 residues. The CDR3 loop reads CASSLSGVGQGPREQYF. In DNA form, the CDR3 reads TGTGCCAGCAGTTTATCTGGGGTGGGACAGGGCCCTCGCGAGCAGTACTTC.

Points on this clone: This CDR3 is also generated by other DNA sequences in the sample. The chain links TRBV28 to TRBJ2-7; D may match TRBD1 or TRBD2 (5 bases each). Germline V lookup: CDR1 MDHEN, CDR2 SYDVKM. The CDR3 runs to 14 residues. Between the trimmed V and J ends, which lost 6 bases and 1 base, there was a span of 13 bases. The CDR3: CASRPRGPSYEQYF. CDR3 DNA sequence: TGTGCCAGCAGGCCCCGGGGCCCTTCCTACGAGCAGTACTTC.

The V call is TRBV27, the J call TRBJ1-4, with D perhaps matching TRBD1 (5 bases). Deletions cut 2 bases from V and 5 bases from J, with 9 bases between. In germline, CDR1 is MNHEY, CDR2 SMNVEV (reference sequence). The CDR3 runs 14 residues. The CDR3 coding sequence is TGTGCCAGCAGTTTAGTGGGGGAAAATGAAAAACTGTTTTTT. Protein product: CASSLVGENEKLFF.

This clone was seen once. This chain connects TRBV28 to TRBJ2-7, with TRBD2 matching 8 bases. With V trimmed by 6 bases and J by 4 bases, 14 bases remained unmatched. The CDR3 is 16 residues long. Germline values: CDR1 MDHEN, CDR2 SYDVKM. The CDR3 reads CASSAPKDGRVYEQYF. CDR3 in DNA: TGTGCCAGCAGCGCCCCAAAAGACGGGAGGGTTTACGAGCAGTACTTC.

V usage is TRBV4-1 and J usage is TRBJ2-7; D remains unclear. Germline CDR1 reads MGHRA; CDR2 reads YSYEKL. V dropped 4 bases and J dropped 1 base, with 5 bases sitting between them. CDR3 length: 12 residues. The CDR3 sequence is CASSPPSYEQYF. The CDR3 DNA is TGCGCCAGCAGCCCCCCGTCCTACGAGCAGTACTTC.

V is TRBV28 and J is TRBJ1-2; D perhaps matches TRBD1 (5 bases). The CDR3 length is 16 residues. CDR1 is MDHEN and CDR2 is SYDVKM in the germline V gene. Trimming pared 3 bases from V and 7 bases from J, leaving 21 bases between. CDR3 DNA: TGTGCCAGCAGTTTCCACGACGGTGGGGCATTCTTTGGCTACACCTTC. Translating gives CASSFHDGGAFFGYTF.

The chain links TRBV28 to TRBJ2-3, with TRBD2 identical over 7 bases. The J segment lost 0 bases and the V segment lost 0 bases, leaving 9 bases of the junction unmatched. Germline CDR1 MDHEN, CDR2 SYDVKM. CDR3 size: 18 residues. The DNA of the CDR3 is TGTGCCAGCAGTTTATGGGCGCGGGGGAGCTCTAGCACAGATACGCAGTATTTT. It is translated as CASSLWARGSSSTDTQYF.

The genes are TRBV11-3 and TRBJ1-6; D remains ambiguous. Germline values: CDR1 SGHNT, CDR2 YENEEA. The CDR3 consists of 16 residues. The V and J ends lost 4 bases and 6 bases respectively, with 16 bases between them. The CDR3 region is CASSSTAAGCNSPLHF. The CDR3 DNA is TGTGCCAGCAGCTCTACCGCGGCGGGCTGTAATTCACCCCTCCACTTT.

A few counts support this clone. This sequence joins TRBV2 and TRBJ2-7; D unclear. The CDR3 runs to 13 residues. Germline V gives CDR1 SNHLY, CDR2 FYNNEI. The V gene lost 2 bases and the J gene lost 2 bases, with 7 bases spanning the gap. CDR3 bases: TGTGCCAGCAGTGAATCTTTACCCTACGAGCAGTACTTC. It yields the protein CASSESLPYEQYF.

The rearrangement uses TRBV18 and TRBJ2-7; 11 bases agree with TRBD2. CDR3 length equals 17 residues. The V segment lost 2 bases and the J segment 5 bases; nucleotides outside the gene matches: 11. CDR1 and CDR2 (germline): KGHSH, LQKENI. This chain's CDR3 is CASSPSGLAVGSDEQYF. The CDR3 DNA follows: TGTGCCAGCTCACCATCGGGACTAGCGGTGGGATCGGACGAGCAGTACTTC. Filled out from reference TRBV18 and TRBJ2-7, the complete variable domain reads NAGVMQNPRHLVRRRGQEARLRCSPMKGHSHVYWYRQLPEEGLKFMVYLQKENIIDESGMPKERFSAEFPKEGPSILRIQQVVRGDSAAYFCASSPSGLAVGSDEQYFGPGTRLTVT.

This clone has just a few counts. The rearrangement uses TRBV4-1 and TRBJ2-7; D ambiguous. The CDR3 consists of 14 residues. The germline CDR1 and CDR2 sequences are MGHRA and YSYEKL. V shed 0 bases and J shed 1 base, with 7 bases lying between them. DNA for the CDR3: TGCGCCAGCAGCCAAGAAGCCGCATCCTACGAGCAGTACTTC. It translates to CASSQEAASYEQYF.

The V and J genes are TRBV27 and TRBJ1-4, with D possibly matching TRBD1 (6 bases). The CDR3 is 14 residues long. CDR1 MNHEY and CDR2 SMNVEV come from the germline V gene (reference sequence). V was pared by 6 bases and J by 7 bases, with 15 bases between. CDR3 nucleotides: TGTGCCAGCAGGAGAACAGGGTTGGGTGAAAAACTGTTTTTT. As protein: CASRRTGLGEKLFF.